This is a list of T cell receptor beta chains from one sample in a study of cytomegalovirus exposure and HLA in healthy donors. Measured with immunoSEQ multiplex PCR; TCRdb has only the in-frame clones, and not every one. The data hold about 160,000 clones, with over 65% observed a single time. The sample was PBMCs. The receptor source for this set is a man in his forties in good health and CMV-seropositive. Both conserved end residues are part of each CDR3. The D gene is left open where the match is weak. Clone size, where shown, is once, few, many, or a class for clones that have expanded.

size: -
J: TRBJ2-5
D: TRBD1
V: TRBV29-1
CDR3: CSVVQGNQETQYF
DNA: TGCAGCGTTGTACAGGGGAACCAAGAGACCCAGTACTTC

size: few
J: TRBJ2-2
D: TRBD1
V: TRBV7-9
CDR3: CASSPRGTGELFF
DNA: TGTGCCAGCAGCCCCAGGGGGACCGGGGAGCTGTTTTTT

size: once
J: TRBJ2-1
D: TRBD2
V: TRBV9
CDR3: CASSAHTSGGASEQFF
DNA: TGTGCCAGCAGCGCCCACACTAGCGGGGGGGCGAGTGAGCAGTTCTTC

size: -
J: TRBJ2-5
D: TRBD1
V: TRBV27
CDR3: CASSPDRAQETQYF
DNA: TGTGCCAGCAGTCCGGACAGGGCTCAAGAGACCCAGTACTTC

size: -
J: TRBJ2-5
D: TRBD2
V: TRBV7-2
CDR3: CASSSALLAYQETQYF
DNA: TGTGCCAGCAGCTCTGCCTTACTAGCGTACCAAGAGACCCAGTACTTC

size: -
J: TRBJ2-2
D: -
V: TRBV6-5
CDR3: CASSPILNTGELFF
DNA: TGTGCCAGCAGCCCCATTTTGAACACCGGGGAGCTGTTTTTT

size: -
J: TRBJ2-3
D: -
V: TRBV19
CDR3: CASSILFPDTQYF
DNA: TGTGCCAGTAGTATCCTATTCCCAGATACGCAGTATTTT

size: -
J: TRBJ1-1
D: TRBD1
V: TRBV7-2
CDR3: CASSLTGASPNTEAFF
DNA: TGTGCCAGCAGTTTAACAGGGGCGAGCCCGAACACTGAAGCTTTCTTT

size: -
J: TRBJ2-7
D: -
V: TRBV11-2
CDR3: CASSGALEQYF
DNA: TGTGCCAGCAGCGGTGCACTCGAGCAGTACTTC

size: -
J: TRBJ1-4
D: -
V: TRBV16
CDR3: CASSPRQDEKLFF
DNA: TGTGCCAGCAGCCCCCGACAGGATGAAAAACTGTTTTTT

size: -
J: TRBJ2-7
D: -
V: TRBV5-1
CDR3: CASRKQTSSYEQYF
DNA: TGCGCCAGCAGGAAACAGACTAGCTCCTACGAGCAGTACTTC

size: -
J: TRBJ1-4
D: -
V: TRBV4-2
CDR3: CASRAEVWKTVF
DNA: TGTGCCAGCAGGGCGGAGGTTTGGAAAACTGTTTTT

size: once
J: TRBJ2-2
D: -
V: TRBV25-1
CDR3: CASSGSGDGELFF
DNA: TGTGCCAGCTCGGGGTCGGGAGACGGGGAGCTGTTTTTT

size: -
J: TRBJ2-3
D: -
V: TRBV5-6
CDR3: CASSLGSGVAEDTQYF
DNA: TGTGCCAGCAGCTTGGGGTCGGGGGTCGCAGAGGATACGCAGTATTTT

size: -
J: TRBJ2-5
D: -
V: TRBV6-5
CDR3: CASSYSINPQGTQYF
DNA: TGTGCCAGCAGTTACTCGATAAACCCCCAGGGTACCCAGTACTTC

size: -
J: TRBJ1-1
D: -
V: TRBV10-2
CDR3: CASLQGGNTEAFF
DNA: TGCGCCAGTTTGCAGGGAGGGAACACTGAAGCTTTCTTT

size: -
J: TRBJ2-7
D: TRBD1
V: TRBV27
CDR3: CASSKNRDRDFYEQYF
DNA: TGTGCCAGCAGCAAAAACCGGGACAGGGACTTCTACGAGCAGTACTTC